This T cell receptor beta chain was obtained from a study of Graves' ophthalmopathy and Graves' hyperthyroidism. Study context: Before any treatment was given, at initial diagnosis, peripheral blood was collected.

The table lists this clonotype with many counts. For repertoire sequencing, the TCR beta CDR3 regions were amplified from RNA transcripts. Second-round multiplex PCR came after a first-round RT-PCR that employed HTBI primers. MiXCR, run by TCRdb on the multiplex PCR reads, gives a single entry per CDR3 protein. This sample has approximately 210,000 distinct CDR3 sequences, with under 30% found just once. Germline V gene lookup returns CDR1 LNHNV and CDR2 YYDKDF (reference sequence). With 0 bases clipped from V and 2 bases from J, the junction kept 7 bases outside the gene matches. The CDR3 runs 16 residues. PBMCs were obtained from roughly 10 ml of fresh peripheral blood.

The TCR sequence derives from a man aged 50-60 years with Graves' ophthalmopathy. The V gene is TRBV15, the J gene TRBJ2-7; 7 nucleotides align to TRBD2. Sequencing was performed on peripheral blood. The CDR3 region has the DNA TGTGCCACCAGCAGAGATGCGGGAGCGTTTACCTACGAGCAGTACTTC. Translating gives CATSRDAGAFTYEQYF.